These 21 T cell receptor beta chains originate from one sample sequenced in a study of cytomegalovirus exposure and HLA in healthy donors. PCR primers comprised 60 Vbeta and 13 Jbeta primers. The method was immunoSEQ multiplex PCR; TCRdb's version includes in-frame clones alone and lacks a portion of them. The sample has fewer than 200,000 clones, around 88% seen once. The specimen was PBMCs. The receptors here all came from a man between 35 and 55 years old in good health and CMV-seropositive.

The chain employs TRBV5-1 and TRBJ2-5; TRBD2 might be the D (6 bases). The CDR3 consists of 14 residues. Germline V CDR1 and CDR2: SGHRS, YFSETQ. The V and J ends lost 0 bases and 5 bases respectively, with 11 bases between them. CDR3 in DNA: TGCGCCAGCAGCTTGGCCGGGGGAGCGGAGACCCAGTACTTC. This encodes CASSLAGGAETQYF.

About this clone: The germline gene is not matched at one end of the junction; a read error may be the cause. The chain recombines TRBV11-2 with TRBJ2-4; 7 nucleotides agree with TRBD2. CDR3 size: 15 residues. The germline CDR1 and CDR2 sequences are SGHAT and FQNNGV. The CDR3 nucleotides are TGTGTCAGCAGCCAAGACCAGGGAGGGGCCCGAACCCTGTACTTC. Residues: CVSSQDQGGARTLYF.

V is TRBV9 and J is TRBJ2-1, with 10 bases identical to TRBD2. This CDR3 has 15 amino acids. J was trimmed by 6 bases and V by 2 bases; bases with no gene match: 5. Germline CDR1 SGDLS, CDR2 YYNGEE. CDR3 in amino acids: CASSVLAGGSNEQFF. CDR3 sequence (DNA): TGTGCCAGCAGCGTTTTAGCGGGAGGTAGCAATGAGCAGTTCTTC.

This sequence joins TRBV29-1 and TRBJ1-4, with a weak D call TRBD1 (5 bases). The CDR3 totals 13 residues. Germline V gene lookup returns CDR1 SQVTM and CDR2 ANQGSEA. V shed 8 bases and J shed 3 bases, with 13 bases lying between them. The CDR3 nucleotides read TGCAGCATCTCAGGGCGAGCTAATGAAAAACTGTTTTTT. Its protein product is CSISGRANEKLFF.

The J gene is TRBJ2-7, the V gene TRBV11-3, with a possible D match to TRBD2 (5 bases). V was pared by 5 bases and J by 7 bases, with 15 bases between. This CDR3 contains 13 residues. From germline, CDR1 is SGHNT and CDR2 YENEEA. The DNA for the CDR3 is TGTGCCAGCAGCCTTCGGACTTCCGGGGAGCAGTACTTC. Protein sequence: CASSLRTSGEQYF.

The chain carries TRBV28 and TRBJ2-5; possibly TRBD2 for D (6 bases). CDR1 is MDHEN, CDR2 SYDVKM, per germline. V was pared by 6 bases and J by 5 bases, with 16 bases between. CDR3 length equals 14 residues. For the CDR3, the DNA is TGTGCCAGCAGCCCATGGGGGGAAGCGGAGACCCAGTACTTC. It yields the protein CASSPWGEAETQYF.

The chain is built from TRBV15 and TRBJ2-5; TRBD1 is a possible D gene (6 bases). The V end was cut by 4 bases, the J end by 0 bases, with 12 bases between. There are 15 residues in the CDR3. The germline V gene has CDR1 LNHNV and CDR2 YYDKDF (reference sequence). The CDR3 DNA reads TGTGCCACCAGCAACCCGGACAGTCACCAAGAGACCCAGTACTTC. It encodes CATSNPDSHQETQYF. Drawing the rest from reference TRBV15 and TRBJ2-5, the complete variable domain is DAMVIQNPRYQVTQFGKPVTLSCSQTLNHNVMYWYQQKSSQAPKLLFHYYDKDFNNEADTPDNFQSRRPNTSFCFLDIRSPGLGDTAMYLCATSNPDSHQETQYFGPGTRLLVL.

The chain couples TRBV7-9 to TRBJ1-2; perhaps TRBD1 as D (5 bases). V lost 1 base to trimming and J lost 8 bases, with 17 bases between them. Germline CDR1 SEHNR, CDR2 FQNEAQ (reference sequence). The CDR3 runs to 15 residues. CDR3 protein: CASSLEGPMVTGYTF. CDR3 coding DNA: TGTGCCAGCAGCTTAGAGGGGCCGATGGTGACCGGCTACACCTTC.

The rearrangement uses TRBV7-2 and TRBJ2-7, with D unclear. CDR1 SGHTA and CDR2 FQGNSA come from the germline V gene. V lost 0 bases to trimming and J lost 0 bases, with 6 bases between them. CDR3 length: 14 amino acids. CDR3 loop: CASSLAHGSYEQYF. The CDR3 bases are TGTGCCAGCAGCTTAGCTCACGGCTCCTACGAGCAGTACTTC.

The CDR3 coding sequence is TGTGCCAGCAGCTCTGCAGGCCTTATCTATGGCTACACCTTC. This sequence encodes CASSSAGLIYGYTF. The genes are TRBV7-9 and TRBJ1-2, with D hard to call. CDR1 SEHNR and CDR2 FQNEAQ come from the germline V gene (reference sequence). Between the trimmed V and J ends, which lost 4 bases and 4 bases, there was a span of 13 bases. The CDR3 loop spans 14 amino acids.

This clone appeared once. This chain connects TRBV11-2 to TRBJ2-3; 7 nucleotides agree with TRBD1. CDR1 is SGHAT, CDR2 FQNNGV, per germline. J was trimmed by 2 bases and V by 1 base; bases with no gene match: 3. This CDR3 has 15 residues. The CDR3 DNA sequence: TGTGCCAGCAGCTTAGGGACAGGCCTCACAGATACGCAGTATTTT. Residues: CASSLGTGLTDTQYF.

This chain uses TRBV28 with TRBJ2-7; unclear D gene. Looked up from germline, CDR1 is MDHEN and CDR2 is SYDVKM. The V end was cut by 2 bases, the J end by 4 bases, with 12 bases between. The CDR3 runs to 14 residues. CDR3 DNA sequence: TGTGCCAGCAGTTTACCTGCCATGACTTACGAGCAGTACTTC. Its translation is CASSLPAMTYEQYF.

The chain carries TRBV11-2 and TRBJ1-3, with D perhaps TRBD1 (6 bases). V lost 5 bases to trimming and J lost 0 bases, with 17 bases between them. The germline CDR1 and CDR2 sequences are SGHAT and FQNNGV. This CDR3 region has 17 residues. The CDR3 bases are TGTGCCAGCAGCCTCTTACAGGGCGGCAGCTCTGGAAACACCATATATTTT. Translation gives CASSLLQGGSSGNTIYF. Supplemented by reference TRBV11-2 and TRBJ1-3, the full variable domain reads EAGVAQSPRYKIIEKRQSVAFWCNPISGHATLYWYQQILGQGPKLLIQFQNNGVVDDSQLPKDRFSAERLKGVDSTLKIQPAKLEDSAVYLCASSLLQGGSSGNTIYFGEGSWLTVV.

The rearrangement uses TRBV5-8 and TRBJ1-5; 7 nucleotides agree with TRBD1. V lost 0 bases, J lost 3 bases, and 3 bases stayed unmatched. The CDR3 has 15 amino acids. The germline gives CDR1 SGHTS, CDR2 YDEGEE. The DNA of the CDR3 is TGTGCCAGCAGCTTGGGGACAGGAGCCAATCAGCCCCAGCATTTT. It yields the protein CASSLGTGANQPQHF.

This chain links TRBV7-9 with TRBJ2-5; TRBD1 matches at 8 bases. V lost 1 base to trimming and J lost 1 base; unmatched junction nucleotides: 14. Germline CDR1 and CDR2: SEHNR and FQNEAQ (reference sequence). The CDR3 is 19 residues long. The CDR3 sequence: CASSLVVTHPDRGQETQYF. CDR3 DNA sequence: TGTGCCAGCAGCTTAGTCGTGACCCATCCAGACAGGGGCCAAGAGACCCAGTACTTC.

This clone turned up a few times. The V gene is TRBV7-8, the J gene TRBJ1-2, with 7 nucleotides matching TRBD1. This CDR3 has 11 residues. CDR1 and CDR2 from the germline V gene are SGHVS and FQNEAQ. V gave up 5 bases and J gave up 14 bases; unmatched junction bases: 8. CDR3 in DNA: TGTGCCAGCAGCCTATATGACAGGGTTACCTTC. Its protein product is CASSLYDRVTF.

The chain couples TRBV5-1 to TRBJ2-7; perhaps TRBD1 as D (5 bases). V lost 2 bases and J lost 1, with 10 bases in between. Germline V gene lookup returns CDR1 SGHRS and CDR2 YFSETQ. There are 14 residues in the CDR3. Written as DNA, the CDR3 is TGCGCCAGCAGCTTTGAGCCAGGGTCCTACGAGCAGTACTTC. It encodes CASSFEPGSYEQYF.

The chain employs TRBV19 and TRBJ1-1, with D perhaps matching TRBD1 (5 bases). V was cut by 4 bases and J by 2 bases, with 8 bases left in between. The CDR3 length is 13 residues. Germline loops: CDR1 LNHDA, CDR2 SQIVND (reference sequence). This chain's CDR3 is CASSRQHNTEAFF. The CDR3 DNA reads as TGTGCCAGTAGTAGACAGCATAACACTGAAGCTTTCTTT.

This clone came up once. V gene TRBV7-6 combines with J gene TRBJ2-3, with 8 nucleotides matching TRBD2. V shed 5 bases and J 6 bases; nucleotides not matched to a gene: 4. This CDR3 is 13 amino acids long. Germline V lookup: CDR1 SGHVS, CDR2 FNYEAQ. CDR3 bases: TGTGCCAGCAGCCCCGGGGGGGCCGATACGCAGTATTTT. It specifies CASSPGGADTQYF.

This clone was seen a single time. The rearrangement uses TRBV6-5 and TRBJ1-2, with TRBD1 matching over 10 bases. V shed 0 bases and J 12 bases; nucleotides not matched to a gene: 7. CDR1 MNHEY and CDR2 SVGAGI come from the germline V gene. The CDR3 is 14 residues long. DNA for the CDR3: TGTGCCAGCAGTTACTCGGACAGGGGGTACTCCCACACCTTC. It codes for CASSYSDRGYSHTF.

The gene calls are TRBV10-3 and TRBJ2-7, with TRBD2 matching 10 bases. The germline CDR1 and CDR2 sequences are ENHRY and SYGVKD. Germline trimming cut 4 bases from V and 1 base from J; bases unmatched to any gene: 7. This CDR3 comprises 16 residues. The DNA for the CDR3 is TGTGCCATCAGTGGGGTGCTAGCGGGAGTATCCTACGAGCAGTACTTC. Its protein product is CAISGVLAGVSYEQYF.